Listed below are T cell receptor beta chains from one sample, sequenced in a study of a mutant IDH1 vaccine in newly diagnosed glioma. Using immunoSEQ multiplex PCR, the repertoire was profiled, and TCRdb retains in-frame clones only, with some absent. The sample holds about 66,000 clones, approximately 86% seen once. The sample was PBMCs, taken from a glioma patient treated with radiotherapy, temozolomide or both. These TCRs come from a man aged 25 to 40 with glioma. The CDR3 runs from the conserved cysteine through the conserved F or W. Each record gives: J gene, V gene, clone size, D gene, CDR3 DNA, CDR3 protein. The D gene is left open where the match is weak. Rows may omit the clone size; those that give it use once, few, many or a size class.

j_call: TRBJ2-3; v_call: TRBV25-1; clone_size: -; d_call: -; cdr3_nt: TGTGCCAGCAGTGACCCTACTAGCCGCCCAGATACGCAGTATTTT; cdr3_aa: CASSDPTSRPDTQYF
j_call: TRBJ1-5; v_call: TRBV19; clone_size: -; d_call: TRBD1; cdr3_nt: TGTGCCAGTAAACCTTATGAGGGGGCCTATAGCAATCAGCCCCAGCATTTT; cdr3_aa: CASKPYEGAYSNQPQHF
j_call: TRBJ2-3; v_call: TRBV19; clone_size: -; d_call: -; cdr3_nt: TGTGCCAGTAGTATAGCGCAAAGAGATACGCAGTATTTT; cdr3_aa: CASSIAQRDTQYF
j_call: TRBJ2-7; v_call: TRBV11-2; clone_size: -; d_call: TRBD1; cdr3_nt: TGTGCCAGCAGCCCGACAGGGTCCTACGAGCAGTACTTC; cdr3_aa: CASSPTGSYEQYF
j_call: TRBJ1-4; v_call: TRBV13; clone_size: -; d_call: -; cdr3_nt: TGTGCCAGCAGCCCCAGGGGTTGGACTAATGAAAAACTGTTTTTT; cdr3_aa: CASSPRGWTNEKLFF
j_call: TRBJ1-1; v_call: TRBV19; clone_size: few; d_call: TRBD1; cdr3_nt: TGTGCCAGTAGTATGTTGAGGGGGCGTGAAGCTTTCTTT; cdr3_aa: CASSMLRGREAFF
j_call: TRBJ2-7; v_call: TRBV7-9; clone_size: few; d_call: TRBD1; cdr3_nt: TGTGCCAGCAGCTGGTGGGACAGTCCCTCCTACGAGCAGTACTTC; cdr3_aa: CASSWWDSPSYEQYF
j_call: TRBJ1-2; v_call: TRBV7-9; clone_size: -; d_call: -; cdr3_nt: TGTGCCAGCAGCTTTGGCGCCGGGGCGGGAGGCTACACCTTC; cdr3_aa: CASSFGAGAGGYTF
j_call: TRBJ2-7; v_call: TRBV2; clone_size: -; d_call: TRBD1; cdr3_nt: TGTGCCAGCAGGGGACAGGGGTCCTACGAGCAGTACTTC; cdr3_aa: CASRGQGSYEQYF
j_call: TRBJ1-2; v_call: TRBV5-5; clone_size: -; d_call: -; cdr3_nt: TGTGCCAGCAGCTTGGGGCCCGCGGACAGAACTCGTGGGGGCTACACCTTC; cdr3_aa: CASSLGPADRTRGGYTF
j_call: TRBJ2-1; v_call: TRBV7-9; clone_size: -; d_call: -; cdr3_nt: TGTGCCAGCAGCTCTATAGAGCAGTTCTTC; cdr3_aa: CASSSIEQFF
j_call: TRBJ2-7; v_call: TRBV20-1; clone_size: -; d_call: -; cdr3_nt: TGCAGTGCCTCCAAGGCGGGACTGGAGTACTTC; cdr3_aa: CSASKAGLEYF
j_call: TRBJ1-1; v_call: TRBV29-1; clone_size: -; d_call: TRBD1; cdr3_nt: TGCAGCGTTGCGGACAGGCCGAACACTGAAGCTTTCTTT; cdr3_aa: CSVADRPNTEAFF
j_call: TRBJ2-2; v_call: TRBV29-1; clone_size: -; d_call: -; cdr3_nt: TGCAGCGTTAACCTCGGCAGCGCGAACACCGGGGAGCTGTTTTTT; cdr3_aa: CSVNLGSANTGELFF
j_call: TRBJ1-1; v_call: TRBV7-9; clone_size: -; d_call: -; cdr3_nt: TGTGCCAGCAGCGGGAGGGGAAGTGAAGCTTTCTTT; cdr3_aa: CASSGRGSEAFF
j_call: TRBJ1-5; v_call: TRBV7-9; clone_size: -; d_call: -; cdr3_nt: TGTGCCAGCAGCTTAGCGGCGAATCAGCCCCAGCATTTT; cdr3_aa: CASSLAANQPQHF
j_call: TRBJ2-7; v_call: TRBV27; clone_size: -; d_call: -; cdr3_nt: TGTGCCAGCGGTCACGAGCAGTACTTC; cdr3_aa: CASGHEQYF
j_call: TRBJ1-6; v_call: TRBV11-2; clone_size: -; d_call: TRBD1; cdr3_nt: TGTGCCAGCAGCTTAATAATAAAACAGGGGAAGAAAACCCTCCACTTT; cdr3_aa: CASSLIIKQGKKTLHF
j_call: TRBJ2-5; v_call: TRBV5-6; clone_size: -; d_call: -; cdr3_nt: TGTGCCAGCAGCCTCACGGAGACCCAGTACTTC; cdr3_aa: CASSLTETQYF
j_call: TRBJ2-3; v_call: TRBV6-1; clone_size: -; d_call: -; cdr3_nt: TGTGCCAGCAGTGAAGGACGGATAACAGATACGCAGTATTTT; cdr3_aa: CASSEGRITDTQYF
j_call: TRBJ2-7; v_call: TRBV30; clone_size: -; d_call: TRBD1; cdr3_nt: TGTGCCTGGAGTCCCGGACAGGGGGGCGAGCAGTACTTC; cdr3_aa: CAWSPGQGGEQYF
j_call: TRBJ1-2; v_call: TRBV11-2; clone_size: -; d_call: -; cdr3_nt: TGTGCCAGCAGCTTAAACGACAACTATGGCTACACCTTC; cdr3_aa: CASSLNDNYGYTF
j_call: TRBJ2-7; v_call: TRBV19; clone_size: once; d_call: -; cdr3_nt: TGTGCCAGTAGTCCTTTTTTGAACTCCTACGAGCAGTACTTC; cdr3_aa: CASSPFLNSYEQYF
j_call: TRBJ1-2; v_call: TRBV4-1; clone_size: -; d_call: -; cdr3_nt: TGCGCCAGCAGCCAAGAAGGGACGCTCTATGGCTACACCTTC; cdr3_aa: CASSQEGTLYGYTF
j_call: TRBJ1-5; v_call: TRBV5-6; clone_size: -; d_call: -; cdr3_nt: TGTGCCAGCAGCTCCCTCGGGGGGGGCCTTAATCAGCCCCAGCATTTT; cdr3_aa: CASSSLGGGLNQPQHF
j_call: TRBJ2-7; v_call: TRBV6-6; clone_size: -; d_call: TRBD2; cdr3_nt: TGTGCCAGCAGTTACATGCGGGGGATAATCTACGAGCAGTACTTC; cdr3_aa: CASSYMRGIIYEQYF
j_call: TRBJ1-5; v_call: TRBV19; clone_size: -; d_call: TRBD1; cdr3_nt: TGTGCCAGTAGGTTAATTACCGGGACAGGGGAGAAGCATTTT; cdr3_aa: CASRLITGTGEKHF
j_call: TRBJ1-1; v_call: TRBV30; clone_size: -; d_call: -; cdr3_nt: TGTGCCTGGAGTGTAACAGTTAACACTGAAGCTTTCTTT; cdr3_aa: CAWSVTVNTEAFF
j_call: TRBJ2-7; v_call: TRBV7-2; clone_size: once; d_call: TRBD2; cdr3_nt: TGTGCCAGCAGCTTACGTGGCGGGGGGGGCTCCTACGAGCAGTACTTC; cdr3_aa: CASSLRGGGGSYEQYF
j_call: TRBJ2-7; v_call: TRBV11-2; clone_size: -; d_call: TRBD1; cdr3_nt: TGTGCCAGCAGCCTATTACAGGGGGGCGGGAAGGTCCTGAACGAGCAGTACTTC; cdr3_aa: CASSLLQGGGKVLNEQYF
j_call: TRBJ2-1; v_call: TRBV7-2; clone_size: -; d_call: -; cdr3_nt: TGTGCCAGCAGCCCGGCGAATGAGCAGTTCTTC; cdr3_aa: CASSPANEQFF
j_call: TRBJ1-6; v_call: TRBV7-9; clone_size: -; d_call: -; cdr3_nt: TGTGCCAGCAGCCAAGGGTATAATTCACCCCTCCACTTT; cdr3_aa: CASSQGYNSPLHF
j_call: TRBJ2-5; v_call: TRBV30; clone_size: once; d_call: -; cdr3_nt: TGTGCCTGGAGTGCGCTCGGGTTCCAGTACTTC; cdr3_aa: CAWSALGFQYF
j_call: TRBJ2-1; v_call: TRBV21-1; clone_size: -; d_call: -; cdr3_nt: TGTGCCAGCAGCAATACCAGACCGCGGACTTACTACAATGAGCAGTTCTTC; cdr3_aa: CASSNTRPRTYYNEQFF
j_call: TRBJ1-3; v_call: TRBV5-4; clone_size: -; d_call: -; cdr3_nt: TGTGCCAGCAGCTTGGGTGGGAGCTCTGGAAACACCATATATTTT; cdr3_aa: CASSLGGSSGNTIYF
j_call: TRBJ2-3; v_call: TRBV5-1; clone_size: -; d_call: -; cdr3_nt: TGCGCCAGCAGCTTGGAAAAAGGGGGGGGCGGAGGCACAGATACGCAGTATTTT; cdr3_aa: CASSLEKGGGGGTDTQYF
j_call: TRBJ2-7; v_call: TRBV7-9; clone_size: -; d_call: TRBD1; cdr3_nt: TGTGCCAGCAGCCCCCCCGATTATTCGGGACAGGGATACGAGCAGTACTTC; cdr3_aa: CASSPPDYSGQGYEQYF
j_call: TRBJ1-5; v_call: TRBV10-2; clone_size: -; d_call: -; cdr3_nt: TGCGCCAGCAGTGAGGGGAGTGGCAATCAGCCTCAGCATTTT; cdr3_aa: CASSEGSGNQPQHF
j_call: TRBJ2-1; v_call: TRBV5-1; clone_size: -; d_call: -; cdr3_nt: TGCGCCAGCAGCTTGGTTGCGAGCTCCTACAATGAGCAGTTCTTC; cdr3_aa: CASSLVASSYNEQFF
j_call: TRBJ1-6; v_call: TRBV6-5; clone_size: -; d_call: -; cdr3_nt: TGTGCCAGCAGTTACTCGCCCGCGGATTCACCCCTCCACTTT; cdr3_aa: CASSYSPADSPLHF
j_call: TRBJ1-1; v_call: TRBV5-1; clone_size: few; d_call: -; cdr3_nt: TGCGCCAGCGCAGGGGTAAGGAACACTGAAGCTTTCTTT; cdr3_aa: CASAGVRNTEAFF
j_call: TRBJ2-1; v_call: TRBV27; clone_size: -; d_call: -; cdr3_nt: TGTGCCAGCAGAGTATGGGGGGCCGCCTACAATGAGCAGTTCTTC; cdr3_aa: CASRVWGAAYNEQFF
j_call: TRBJ1-5; v_call: TRBV2; clone_size: few; d_call: -; cdr3_nt: TGTGCCAGCAGACAGACTAGCAATCAGCCCCAGCATTTT; cdr3_aa: CASRQTSNQPQHF
j_call: TRBJ1-5; v_call: TRBV19; clone_size: -; d_call: -; cdr3_nt: TGTGCCAGTAGTATAGGGTTGGCGTGGAGGAGCAATCAGCCCCAGCATTTT; cdr3_aa: CASSIGLAWRSNQPQHF
j_call: TRBJ1-3; v_call: TRBV18; clone_size: -; d_call: -; cdr3_nt: TGTGCCAGCTCACTAAGGACAGCTTCTGGAAACACCATATATTTT; cdr3_aa: CASSLRTASGNTIYF
j_call: TRBJ1-1; v_call: TRBV6-4; clone_size: -; d_call: -; cdr3_nt: TGTGCCAGCAGCCCGGAGGAGGGAATCACTGAAGCTTTCTTT; cdr3_aa: CASSPEEGITEAFF
j_call: TRBJ2-1; v_call: TRBV11-3; clone_size: once; d_call: -; cdr3_nt: TGTGCCAGCAGCTCCACGGGGAACTACAATGAGCAGTTCTTC; cdr3_aa: CASSSTGNYNEQFF
j_call: TRBJ1-5; v_call: TRBV6-1; clone_size: -; d_call: TRBD1; cdr3_nt: TGTGCCAGCAGTGACAAAGGACAGGGGTTTGTGAATCAGCCCCAGCATTTT; cdr3_aa: CASSDKGQGFVNQPQHF
j_call: TRBJ1-6; v_call: TRBV5-6; clone_size: -; d_call: -; cdr3_nt: TGTGCCAGCAGCTTGGTCATCGGATATAATTCACCCCTCCACTTT; cdr3_aa: CASSLVIGYNSPLHF